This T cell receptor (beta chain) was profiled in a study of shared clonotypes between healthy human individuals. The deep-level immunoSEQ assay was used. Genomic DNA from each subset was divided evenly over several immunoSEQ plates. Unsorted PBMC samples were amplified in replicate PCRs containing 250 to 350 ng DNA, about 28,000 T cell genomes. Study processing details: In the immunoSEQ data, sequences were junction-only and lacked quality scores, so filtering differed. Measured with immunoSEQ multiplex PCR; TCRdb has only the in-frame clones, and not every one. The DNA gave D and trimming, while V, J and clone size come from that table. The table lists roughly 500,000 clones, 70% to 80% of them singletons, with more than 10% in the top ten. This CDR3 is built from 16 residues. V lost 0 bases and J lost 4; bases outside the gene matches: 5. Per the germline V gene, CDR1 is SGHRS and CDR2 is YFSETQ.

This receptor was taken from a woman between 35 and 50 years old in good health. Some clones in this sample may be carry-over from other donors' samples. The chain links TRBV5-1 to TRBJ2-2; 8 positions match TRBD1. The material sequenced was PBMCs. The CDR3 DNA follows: TGCGCCAGCAGCTTGGCCACAGGGGGGACCACCGGGGAGCTGTTTTTT. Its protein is CASSLATGGTTGELFF.